This T cell receptor beta chain is drawn from a study of T cell responses to AZD1222 COVID-19 vaccine. Study-level results: An increase in Spike-specific TCR breadth and depth was observed after two AZD1222 doses.

The protocol was immunoSEQ multiplex PCR, while the TCRdb copy is restricted to in-frame clones and leaves out a portion. The table includes 180,000 or so clones, just over 90% detected once. About this clone: Its specificity is unknown.

This specimen was peripheral blood, taken on day 0 of AZD1222 vaccination. The receptor's source is an adult in good health.

The CDR3 region has the DNA TGTGCCAGCAGTTGGGTGAACACTGAAGCTTTCTTT. Encoded protein: CASSWVNTEAFF. The chain uses TRBV6-5 and TRBJ1-1; the D is unclear. The CDR3 has 12 residues. Trimming shortened V by 4 bases and J by 0 bases, and 3 bases separated the two germline ends. Germline V gene lookup returns CDR1 MNHEY and CDR2 SVGAGI.